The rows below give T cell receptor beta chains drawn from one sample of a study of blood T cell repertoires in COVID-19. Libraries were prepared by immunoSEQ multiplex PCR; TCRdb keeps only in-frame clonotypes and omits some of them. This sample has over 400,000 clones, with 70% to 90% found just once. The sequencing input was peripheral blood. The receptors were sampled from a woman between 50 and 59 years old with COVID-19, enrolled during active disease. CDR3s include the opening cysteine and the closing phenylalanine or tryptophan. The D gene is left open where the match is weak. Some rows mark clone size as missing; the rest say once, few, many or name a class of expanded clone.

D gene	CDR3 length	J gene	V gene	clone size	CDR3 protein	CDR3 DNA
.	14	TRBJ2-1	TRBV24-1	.	CATSDAGIQVEQFF	TGTGCCACCAGTGATGCCGGGATTCAGGTGGAGCAGTTCTTC
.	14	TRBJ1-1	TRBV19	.	CASSIGQVNTEAFF	TGTGCCAGTAGTATAGGGCAGGTAAACACTGAAGCTTTCTTT
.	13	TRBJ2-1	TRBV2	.	CASSVIRGNEQFF	TGTGCCAGCAGTGTTATACGGGGAAATGAGCAGTTCTTC
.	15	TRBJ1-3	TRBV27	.	CATKGGGMDGNTIYF	TGTGCCACAAAGGGGGGGGGAATGGACGGAAACACCATATATTTT
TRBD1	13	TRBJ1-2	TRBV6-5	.	CASSSGQSYGYTF	TGTGCCAGCAGTTCGGGACAGAGCTATGGCTACACCTTC
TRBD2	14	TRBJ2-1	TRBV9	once	CASSGSGGAGEQFF	TGTGCCAGCAGCGGTAGCGGGGGGGCGGGTGAGCAGTTCTTC
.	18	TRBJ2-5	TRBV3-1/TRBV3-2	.	CASSQEVTVMGGEETQYF	TGTGCCAGCAGCCAAGAGGTAACGGTTATGGGGGGAGAAGAGACCCAGTACTTC
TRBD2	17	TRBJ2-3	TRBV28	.	CASSLGGLAGGIDTQYF	TGTGCCAGCAGTTTAGGGGGACTAGCGGGGGGAATTGATACGCAGTATTTT
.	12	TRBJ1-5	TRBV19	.	CASSFSNQPQHF	TGTGCCTCGAGTTTTAGCAATCAGCCCCAGCATTTT
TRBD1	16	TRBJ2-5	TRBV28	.	CASSSWTGLGKETQYF	TGTGCCAGCAGTTCCTGGACAGGGCTAGGGAAAGAGACCCAGTACTTC
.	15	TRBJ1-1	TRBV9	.	CASSPPAGGETEAFF	TGTGCCAGCAGCCCACCGGCGGGCGGGGAGACTGAAGCTTTCTTT
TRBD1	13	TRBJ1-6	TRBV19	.	CATAGTGDFPLHF	TGTGCCACTGCGGGGACAGGGGATTTCCCCCTCCACTTT
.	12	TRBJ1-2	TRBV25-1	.	CASSRGYYGYTF	TGTGCCAGCAGTCGAGGGTACTATGGCTACACCTTC
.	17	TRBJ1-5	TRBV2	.	CASSEALNGWGHQPQHF	TGTGCCAGCAGTGAAGCCCTAAATGGTTGGGGGCATCAGCCCCAGCATTTT
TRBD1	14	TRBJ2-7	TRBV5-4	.	CASSLDDRDYEQYF	TGTGCCAGCAGCTTGGACGACAGGGATTACGAGCAGTACTTC
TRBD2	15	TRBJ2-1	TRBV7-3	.	CASRPGTSGYNEQFF	TGTGCCAGCAGGCCAGGGACTAGCGGTTACAATGAGCAGTTCTTC
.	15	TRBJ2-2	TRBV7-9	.	CASSSSDRYTGELFF	TGTGCCAGCAGCTCCTCGGACAGATACACCGGGGAGCTGTTTTTT
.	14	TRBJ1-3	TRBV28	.	CASSFPGAGNTIYF	TGTGCCAGCAGTTTTCCGGGAGCTGGAAACACCATATATTTT
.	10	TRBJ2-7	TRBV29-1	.	CSVRGNEQYF	TGCAGCGTTCGGGGGAACGAGCAGTACTTC